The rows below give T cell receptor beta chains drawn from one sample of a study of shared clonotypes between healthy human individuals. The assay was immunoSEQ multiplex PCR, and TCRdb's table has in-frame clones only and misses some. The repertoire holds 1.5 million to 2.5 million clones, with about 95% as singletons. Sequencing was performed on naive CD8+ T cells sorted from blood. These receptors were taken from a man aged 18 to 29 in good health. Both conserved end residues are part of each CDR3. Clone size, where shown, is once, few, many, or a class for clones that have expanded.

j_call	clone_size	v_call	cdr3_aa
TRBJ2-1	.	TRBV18	CASSTRGGNEQFF
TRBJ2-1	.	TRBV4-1	CASSQVAGGYNEQFF
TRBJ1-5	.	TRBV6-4	CASRPGARFSNQPQHF
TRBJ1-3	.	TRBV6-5	CATRSDLLSGNTIYF
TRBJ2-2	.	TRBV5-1	CASSFSGDGTGELFF
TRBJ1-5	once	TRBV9	CASSLTGFGNQPQHF
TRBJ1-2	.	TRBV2	CASSEEESDLYGYTF
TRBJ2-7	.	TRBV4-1	CASSLLHRDTVSYEQYF
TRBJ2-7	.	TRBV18	CASSPPEGSYEQYF
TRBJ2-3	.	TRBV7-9	CASSLGEGAEGTDTQYF
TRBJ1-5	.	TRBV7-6	CASSLGGFQPQHF
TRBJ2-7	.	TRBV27	CASSLFLGSYEQYF
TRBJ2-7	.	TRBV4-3	CASSQEIGPTYEQYF
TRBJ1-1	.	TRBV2	CASSEAGFGLTEAFF
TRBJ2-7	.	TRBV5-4	CASSTLPLVEQYF
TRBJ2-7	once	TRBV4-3	CASSQGASPGEQYF
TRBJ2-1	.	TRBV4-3	CASSHGHSSYNEQFF
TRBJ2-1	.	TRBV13	CASSYRDPKNEQFF
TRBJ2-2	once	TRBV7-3	CASSFRGANTGELFF
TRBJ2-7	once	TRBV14	CASRGQGVETYEQYF
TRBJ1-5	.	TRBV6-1	CASRGYSNQPQHF
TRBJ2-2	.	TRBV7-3	CASSPGTSARRELFF
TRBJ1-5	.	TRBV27	CASSSKLGQGNQPQHF
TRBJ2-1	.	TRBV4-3	CASSQGSGLGGSSYNEQFF
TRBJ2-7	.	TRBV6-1	CASRGDEVREYF
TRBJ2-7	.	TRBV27	CASSSNRGRPHYEQYF
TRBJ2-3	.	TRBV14	CASSQSPGQGPDTQYF
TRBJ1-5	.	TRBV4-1	CASSQDQSYSNQPQHF
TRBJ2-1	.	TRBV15	CATSSNNEQFF
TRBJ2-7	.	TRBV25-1	CASSESEVEEQYF
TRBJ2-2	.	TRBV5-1	CASSLAWTEKSTGELFF
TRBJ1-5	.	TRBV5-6	CASSFGMEPQHF
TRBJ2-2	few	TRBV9	CASSVGFQTGELFF
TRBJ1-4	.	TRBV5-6	CASSGGGEKLFF
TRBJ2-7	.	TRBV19	CASTLEAGVIHEQYF
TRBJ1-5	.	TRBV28	CASSLGWNQPQHF
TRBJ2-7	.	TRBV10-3	CAISDLYEQYF
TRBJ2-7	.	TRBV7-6	CASSPGGGLSYEQYF
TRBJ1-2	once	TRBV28	CASSPRTDGYGYTF
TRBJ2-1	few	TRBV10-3	CAISESRASGDHNEQFF
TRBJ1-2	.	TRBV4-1	CASSQESSYYGYTF
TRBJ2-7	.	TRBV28	CASSFRGGVAYEQYF
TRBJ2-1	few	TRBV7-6	CASSLWGNEQFF
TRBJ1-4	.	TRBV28	CASSSTRERANEKLFF
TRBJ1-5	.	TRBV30	CALQTGGSSNQPQHF
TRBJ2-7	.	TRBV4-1	CASSHRTESNYEQYF
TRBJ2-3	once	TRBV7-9	CASSLAIGEPSDTQYF
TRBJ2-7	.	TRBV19	CASSAFAGTDYEQYF
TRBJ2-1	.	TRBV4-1	CASSLSLSYNEQFF
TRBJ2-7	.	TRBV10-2	CASTPGSEQYF
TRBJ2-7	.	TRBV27	CASSAGTVLEQYF
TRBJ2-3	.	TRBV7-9	CASSENKAASTDTQYF
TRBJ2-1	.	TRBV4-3	CASSQGTLFEEQFF
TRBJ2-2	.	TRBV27	CASSSGTSYGELFF
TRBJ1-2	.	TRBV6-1	CASSPRTNYGYTF
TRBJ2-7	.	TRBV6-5	CASSAWNSKHEQYF
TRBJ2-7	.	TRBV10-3	CAISSGNIYEQYF